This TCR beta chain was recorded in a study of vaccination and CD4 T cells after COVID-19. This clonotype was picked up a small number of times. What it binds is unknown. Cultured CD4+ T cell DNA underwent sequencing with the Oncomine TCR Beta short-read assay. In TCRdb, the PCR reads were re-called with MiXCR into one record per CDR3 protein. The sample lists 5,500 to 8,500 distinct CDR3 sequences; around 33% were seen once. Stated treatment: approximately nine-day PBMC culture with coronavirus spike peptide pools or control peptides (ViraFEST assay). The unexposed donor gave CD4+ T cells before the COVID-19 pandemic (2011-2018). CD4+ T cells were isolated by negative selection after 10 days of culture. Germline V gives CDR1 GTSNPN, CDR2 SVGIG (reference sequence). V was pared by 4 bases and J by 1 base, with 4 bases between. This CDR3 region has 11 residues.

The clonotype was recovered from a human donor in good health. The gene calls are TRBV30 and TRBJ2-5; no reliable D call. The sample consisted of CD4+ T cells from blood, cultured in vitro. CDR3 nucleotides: TGTGCCTGGACAGGCCAAGAGACCCAGTACTTC. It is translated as CAWTGQETQYF.